This T cell receptor beta chain originates from a study of blood T cell repertoires in COVID-19. The CDR3 has 13 amino acids. Trimming left V 8 bases short and J 1 base short, with 11 bases between. CDR1 is SNHLY and CDR2 is FYNNEI in the germline V gene. Profiled with immunoSEQ multiplex PCR; TCRdb holds only in-frame clones, not every one. The sample holds around 250,000 clones; about 85% are singletons and the top ten take roughly 1.9%. The sample taken for sequencing was peripheral blood. The receptor was isolated from a man aged 25-40 years who had recovered from COVID-19. The J gene is TRBJ2-5, the V gene TRBV2, with a possible D match to TRBD2 (6 bases). This CDR3 is CASGGTVQETQYF. As DNA, the CDR3 is TGTGCCAGCGGGGGGACCGTCCAAGAGACCCAGTACTTC.